The text below deals with one T cell receptor (beta chain). Its target is unknown. At one of its ends the junction is not consistent with the germline gene, which may arise from a read error. The time point was: newly diagnosed GD, antithyroid drugs for less than 3 months. The TCR library was made from RNA that had been extracted from PBMCs in TRIzol. Diagnosing Graves' disease relied on the American Thyroid Association guidelines. Sequencing libraries for TCR beta were prepared with iRepertoire HTBI primers and Arm-PCR of CDR3 regions. In TCRdb, the multiplex PCR reads were re-called with MiXCR into one record per CDR3 protein. The table shows approximately 210,000 distinct CDR3 sequences, with 15% to 20% occurring only once. This record belongs to a study of regulatory T cells in long-lasting Graves disease. Study outcomes and limitations: The study found persistent patients shared more public clonotypes (roughly 3,000) than new patients (over 900). Persistent Graves' patients showed less TCR diversity than newly diagnosed ones.

The sample was peripheral blood mononuclear cells (PBMCs), taken at new diagnosis, from a patient treated with antithyroid drugs. This TCR derives from a female donor with Graves disease.

Here the CDR3 reads CASSISHNEQFF. The CDR3 nucleotides read TGTGCCAGTAGTATCTCCCACAATGAGCAGTTCTTC. The chain has TRBV19 and TRBJ2-1; D is unclear. The CDR3 is 12 amino acids. Germline-derived CDR1 and CDR2 are LNHDA and SQIVND (reference sequence).